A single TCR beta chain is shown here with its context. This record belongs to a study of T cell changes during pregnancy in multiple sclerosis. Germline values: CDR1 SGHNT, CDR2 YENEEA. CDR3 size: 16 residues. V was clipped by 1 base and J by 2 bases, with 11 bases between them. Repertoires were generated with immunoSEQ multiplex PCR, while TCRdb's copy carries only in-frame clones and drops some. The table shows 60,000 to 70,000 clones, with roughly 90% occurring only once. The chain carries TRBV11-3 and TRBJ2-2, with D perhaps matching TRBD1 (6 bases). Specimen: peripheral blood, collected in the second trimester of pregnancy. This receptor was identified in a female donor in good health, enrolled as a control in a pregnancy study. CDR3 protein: CASSLGGQINTGELFF. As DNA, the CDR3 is TGTGCCAGCAGCTTAGGGGGGCAGATTAACACCGGGGAGCTGTTTTTT.